One sample yielded the 25 T cell receptor beta chains listed below, sequenced in a study of T cell changes during pregnancy in multiple sclerosis. Sequencing was performed with immunoSEQ multiplex PCR; in TCRdb, only in-frame clones are kept and a portion is missing. The table lists 55,000 to 65,000 clones, 93% of them singletons. This specimen consisted of peripheral blood, obtained after pregnancy. These receptors were taken from a female donor with multiple sclerosis, enrolled in a pregnancy study.

The V and J genes are TRBV4-3 and TRBJ2-5; D unresolved. The CDR3 extends over 13 amino acids. Trimming removed 0 bases at V and 7 bases at J, with 9 bases between. The germline gives CDR1 LGHNA, CDR2 YSLEER. The CDR3 loop is CASSQEFSMTQYF. Written as DNA, the CDR3 is TGCGCCAGCAGCCAAGAATTCAGTATGACCCAGTACTTC.

CDR3 nucleotides: TGCGCCAGCAGCACTCTCGGACAGATCCAAGAGACCCAGTACTTC. It is translated as CASSTLGQIQETQYF. The gene calls are TRBV5-1 and TRBJ2-5; perhaps TRBD1 as D (6 bases). This CDR3 is 15 amino acids long. Trimming took 4 bases from V and 1 from J, leaving 14 bases between them. Germline values: CDR1 SGHRS, CDR2 YFSETQ.

The rearrangement joins TRBV20-1 to TRBJ2-1, with D perhaps TRBD2 (6 bases). The CDR3 covers 11 residues. V was pared by 3 bases and J by 10 bases, with 10 bases between. Germline CDR1 reads DFQATT; CDR2 reads SNEGSKA (reference sequence). CDR3 DNA sequence: TGCAGTGCTAGCCGGGACTTCGAGCAGTTCTTC. Translating it yields CSASRDFEQFF.

The rearrangement uses TRBV9 and TRBJ2-7; 8 positions match TRBD1. V trimming: 0 bases; J trimming: 5 bases; junction bases outside the gene matches: 7. CDR3 length equals 15 residues. CDR1 SGDLS and CDR2 YYNGEE come from the germline V gene. The CDR3, as DNA: TGTGCCAGCAGCGTAGCGGGTAACAGGGGGGACGAGCAGTACTTC. This gives the protein CASSVAGNRGDEQYF.

This sequence joins TRBV29-1 and TRBJ2-1, with D tentatively TRBD1 (6 bases). The V gene's germline CDR1 is SQVTM and CDR2 ANQGSEA. The germline V and J ends were trimmed by 4 bases and 10 bases, with 14 bases remaining between them. The CDR3 covers 12 residues. The CDR3: CSVVLTGTEQFF. The CDR3 nucleotides are TGCAGCGTTGTCCTAACCGGGACAGAGCAGTTCTTC.

The chain is built from TRBV19 and TRBJ2-7; 9 positions agree with TRBD1. The CDR3 is made up of 14 amino acids. Losses at the gene ends were 8 bases for V and 2 bases for J; bases not matched to a gene: 7. CDR1 is LNHDA and CDR2 is SQIVND in the germline V gene (reference sequence). The CDR3 loop reads CASSRTGVTYEQYF. The DNA of the CDR3 is TGTGCCAGTTCGAGGACAGGGGTAACCTACGAGCAGTACTTC.

This CDR3 is CSPPGQGNFGELFF. DNA for the CDR3: TGCAGCCCGCCGGGACAGGGTAATTTCGGGGAGCTGTTTTTT. This chain joins TRBV29-1 and TRBJ2-2; the match to TRBD1 covers 9 bases. CDR1 SQVTM and CDR2 ANQGSEA come from the germline V gene. The length of the CDR3 is 14 residues. With 8 bases clipped from V and 7 bases from J, the junction kept 11 bases outside the gene matches.

The V and J genes are TRBV13 and TRBJ2-1; D unclear. V lost 5 bases and J 0 bases, leaving 5 bases between the germline ends. CDR1 is PRHDT, CDR2 FYEKMQ, per germline (reference sequence). The CDR3 covers 13 residues. The CDR3 coding sequence is TGTGCCAGCAGCCGGAGCTCCTACAATGAGCAGTTCTTC. This sequence encodes CASSRSSYNEQFF.

The genes are TRBV11-2 and TRBJ2-4; D possibly corresponds to TRBD2 (6 bases). Trimming cost V 3 bases and J 3 bases, with 9 bases left between them. In germline, CDR1 is SGHAT, CDR2 FQNNGV. The CDR3 length is 14 residues. The CDR3 loop is CASSFSRGKNIQYF. The DNA of the CDR3 is TGTGCCAGCAGCTTCTCGCGGGGCAAAAACATTCAGTACTTC.

This chain connects TRBV9 to TRBJ2-1; possible D gene TRBD1, 6 bases. CDR1 is SGDLS, CDR2 YYNGEE, per germline. The V end lost 0 bases, the J end lost 9 bases, and 16 bases lay between the germline ends. The CDR3 is made up of 15 amino acids. CDR3 DNA sequence: TGTGCCAGCAGCGTAGTGGGACAATACGAGGCTGAGCAGTTCTTC. Translated, it gives CASSVVGQYEAEQFF.

The rearrangement uses TRBV28 and TRBJ2-1; D gene unclear. This CDR3 is built from 15 residues. Trimming pared 2 bases from V and 1 base from J, leaving 9 bases between. The germline CDR1 and CDR2 sequences are MDHEN and SYDVKM. The CDR3 DNA follows: TGTGCCAGCAGTTTAGTTCTCGGGTCCTACAATGAGCAGTTCTTC. This codes for CASSLVLGSYNEQFF.

The chain combines TRBV7-2 with TRBJ2-7; weak D call: TRBD1 (5 bases). Trimming removed 2 bases at V and 4 bases at J, with 15 bases between. This CDR3 is built from 15 residues. CDR1 SGHTA and CDR2 FQGNSA come from the germline V gene. In DNA, the CDR3 is TGTGCCAGCAGCTTAAGGACAATTAGGGGATACGAGCAGTACTTC. The encoded protein is CASSLRTIRGYEQYF.

This sequence joins TRBV4-3 and TRBJ2-7; 11 bases map to TRBD2. Trimming removed 2 bases from V and 4 bases from J; junction bases left unmatched: 10. The germline gives CDR1 LGHNA, CDR2 YSLEER. The CDR3 contains 17 residues. CDR3 bases: TGCGCCAGCAGCCAAAGGGGGGGGACTAGCGGCACATACGAGCAGTACTTC. Encoded protein: CASSQRGGTSGTYEQYF.

The chain is built from TRBV4-1 and TRBJ2-7; 7 positions match TRBD1. The CDR3 is 15 amino acids. From germline, CDR1 is MGHRA and CDR2 YSYEKL. V was pared by 1 base and J by 1 base, with 4 bases of the junction left unmatched. CDR3 region: CASSQGAGGSYEQYF. CDR3 in DNA: TGCGCCAGCAGCCAAGGAGCAGGGGGATCCTACGAGCAGTACTTC.

The CDR3 sequence is CASSSPTGENEQFF. DNA of the CDR3: TGTGCCAGCAGCTCCCCGACAGGGGAGAATGAGCAGTTCTTC. V is TRBV5-4 and J is TRBJ2-1, with 8 bases that match TRBD1. The CDR3 is 14 amino acids. Germline V CDR1 and CDR2: SGHNT, YYREEE (reference sequence). J was trimmed by 7 bases and V by 3 bases; bases with no gene match: 6.

This chain links TRBV6-5 with TRBJ1-1, with no clear D. Germline CDR1 MNHEY, CDR2 SVGAGI. The CDR3 sequence is 14 residues long. Trimming cost V 2 bases and J 6 bases, with 13 bases left between them. The CDR3 sequence: CASSYRGELPEAFF. CDR3 in DNA: TGTGCCAGCAGTTACCGGGGTGAATTGCCTGAAGCTTTCTTT.

The genes are TRBV19 and TRBJ1-2, with TRBD1 as a possible D gene (6 bases). Germline V lookup: CDR1 LNHDA, CDR2 SQIVND (reference sequence). V lost 8 bases, J lost 1 base, and 11 bases lay in between. The CDR3 has 13 amino acids. CDR3 in amino acids: CASQQGFNYGYTF. The CDR3 DNA is TGTGCCAGTCAACAGGGATTTAACTATGGCTACACCTTC.

V and J are TRBV7-2 and TRBJ2-5; 7 nucleotides agree with TRBD1. Germline V gene data show CDR1 as SGHTA and CDR2 as FQGNSA. With V trimmed by 3 bases and J by 5 bases, 0 bases remained unmatched. This CDR3 comprises 12 residues. CDR3 in DNA: TGTGCCAGCAGCTTCAGGGGGGAGACCCAGTACTTC. Protein sequence: CASSFRGETQYF.

The CDR3 region has the DNA TGTGCCAGTAGTATAACTGCTTTAAGAGGGGGATATGGCTACACCTTC. Protein sequence: CASSITALRGGYGYTF. V and J are TRBV19 and TRBJ1-2; tentative D call: TRBD1 (6 bases). Trimming removed 2 bases from V and 5 bases from J, with 18 bases in between. This CDR3 is 16 amino acids long. CDR1 and CDR2 from the germline V gene are LNHDA and SQIVND (reference sequence).

This clone was observed once. The CDR3 DNA reads as TGTGCCAGCAGCTTAAGCCCGACATCAGAGACCCAGTACTTC. Amino acid sequence: CASSLSPTSETQYF. The rearrangement joins TRBV7-2 to TRBJ2-5; D not certain. Germline-derived CDR1 and CDR2 are SGHTA and FQGNSA. There are 14 residues in the CDR3. Trimming stripped 2 bases from V and 4 bases from J, with 11 bases between.

The chain combines TRBV5-6 with TRBJ1-1; TRBD1 is a possible D gene (6 bases). Trimming removed 2 bases at V and 1 base at J, with 9 bases between. The germline V gene encodes CDR1 SGHDT and CDR2 YYEEEE. The CDR3 length is 14 residues. For the CDR3, the DNA is TGTGCCAGCAGCTTACCGACAGGGAACACTGAAGCTTTCTTT. This translates into CASSLPTGNTEAFF.

The gene calls are TRBV28 and TRBJ1-1; TRBD1 aligns across 9 bases. V was pared by 6 bases and J by 5 bases, with 10 bases of the junction left unmatched. The CDR3 sequence is 15 residues long. The germline CDR1 and CDR2 sequences are MDHEN and SYDVKM. The CDR3 sequence: CASSSSGTGRTEAFF. CDR3 DNA: TGTGCCAGCAGCTCCTCCGGGACAGGGCGGACTGAAGCTTTCTTT.

This chain connects TRBV19 to TRBJ1-2, with D hard to call. V lost 0 bases and J lost 3, with 5 bases in between. Germline assignment: CDR1 LNHDA and CDR2 SQIVND (reference sequence). This CDR3 has 13 amino acids. The CDR3 DNA follows: TGTGCCAGTAGTATAGATTATGACTATGGCTACACCTTC. Encoded protein: CASSIDYDYGYTF.

The V call is TRBV2, the J call TRBJ2-3; 11 bases map to TRBD2. There are 15 residues in the CDR3. V trimming: 5 bases; J trimming: 10 bases; junction bases outside the gene matches: 11. Looked up from germline, CDR1 is SNHLY and CDR2 is FYNNEI. CDR3 loop: CASSPPPTSGKAQYF. CDR3 nucleotide sequence: TGTGCCAGCAGTCCACCCCCGACTAGCGGGAAAGCGCAGTATTTT.

The gene calls are TRBV10-3 and TRBJ1-1; 10 nucleotides line up with TRBD1. This CDR3 contains 15 residues. Germline V gene lookup returns CDR1 ENHRY and CDR2 SYGVKD. The ends lost 6 bases at V and 4 bases at J; junction bases unmatched: 8. CDR3 nucleotide sequence: TGTGCCATCAGAGGACAGGGGGTAGGTGGCACTGAAGCTTTCTTT. It yields the protein CAIRGQGVGGTEAFF.